The T cell receptor (beta chain) under discussion was sequenced for a study of CD8+ T cells in alopecia areata (dated by TCRdb to 2016 to 2019). Context from the whole study: The treated patients, all with moderate-to-severe alopecia areata, were enrolled in an open-label pilot trial of oral tofacitinib given at 5 to 10 mg twice daily. Tofacitinib was administered for 6 to 18 months, and 6 months of follow-up off drug were then conducted to assess delayed response and recurrence. The SALT score, which quantifies the percentage of affected scalp surface area, was used to measure disease severity in treated patients. High-throughput TCRbeta sequencing was used to examine T cell clonal expansion in alopecia areata in both the C3H/HeJ mouse model and human patients. Human TCRbeta sequencing covered scalp tissue and sorted CD4+ and CD8+ peripheral blood T cells from patchy and totalis/universalis alopecia areata patients and healthy controls. Patients on tofacitinib were biopsied at baseline and after 4 and 24 weeks of treatment, and several of the patients also had a later scalp biopsy. Scalp clonality was compared across normal scalp (n=4), patchy alopecia areata scalp (n=8), and alopecia totalis/universalis scalp (n=8). RNA was extracted with the PAXgene miRNA kit for fixed scalp, the miRNeasy kit for PBMCs, and the RNeasy kit for mouse skin. TCRbeta CDR3 regions were amplified by immunoSEQ multiplex PCR using 35 Vbeta forward and 13 Jbeta reverse primers.

V and J are trimmed by 4 bases and 7 bases, and the gene matches miss 7 bases of the junction. The CDR3 runs 13 amino acids, cysteine and phenylalanine included. The sequence is cut down to CDR3 DNA, 39 bases in frame from base 1. The germline V gene yields SGHRS for CDR1 and YFSETQ for CDR2. Libraries were made using the immunoSEQ multiplex PCR assay. RNA was extracted from all samples and reverse transcribed into cDNA, which served as template for TCR sequencing. First-strand cDNA was synthesized with SuperScript III using a 2:1 mix of oligo-dT and random hexamers. A synthetic immune receptor repertoire was used to assess amplification bias, and residual bias was removed computationally. The study's own analysis went as follows. Raw reads were preprocessed to remove errors, and CDR3 was defined by IMGT conventions from the conserved cysteine to phenylalanine. Clonality was calculated as 1 minus Shannon entropy normalized by log2 of the number of productive unique TCRs. Whether scalp clones were CD4 or CD8 was inferred by matching scalp TCRbeta sequences against CD4 and CD8 repertoires sorted from blood. TCRdb obtained this table from immuneACCESS and retained in-frame rearrangements with V and J assigned. These tables miss some clones; where compared with another copy, unresolved V genes account for less than half of the shortfall, and the remainder is unexplained. The DNA was the basis for D and trimming; V, J and clone size are from that table. This sample is represented by some 170,000 clones; about three fifths of them were singletons. Clones ranked in the top ten supply under 20% of the sample.

The treatment or condition label here, explained by the study, means: oral pan-JAK inhibitor, 5-10 mg twice daily. Lesional scalp punch biopsies and peripheral blood were collected from alopecia areata patients. PBMCs were isolated by density centrifugation and stained for CD3, CD4 and CD8, after which CD4+ and CD8+ T cells were sorted on a FACSAria. The paper as a whole reports these results and caveats: Compared with normal scalp, lesional scalp had higher clonality and more expanded CD8+ clones, particularly in alopecia totalis/universalis, a pattern that suggests antigenic drive. TCR sequences shared between patients were less clear than in mice, possibly partly because of HLA diversity in the patient population. Scalp clonality and the number of expanded CD8+ clones among the top 100 scalp clones were significantly decreased by tofacitinib. Because the treated cohort was small and included a single nonresponder, larger studies are needed to assess links between baseline CD8+ expansion and response. Scalp TCR repertoire analysis is complicated because resident alphabeta T cells in normal human skin are also sequenced, whereas mouse skin is dominated by gammadelta T cells. During tofacitinib treatment, many expanded lesional clones remained in scalp and blood, and this persistence may partly explain relapse after treatment is stopped.

In the case of this clone: The clone's antigen remains unknown. No per-base quality is available; no much larger clone lies one base away.

Sequenced here: CD4+ T cells sorted from blood, sampled between weeks 55 and 70, from a patient treated with tofacitinib. This sequence was found in a human donor with alopecia areata. Recombination connected TRBV5-1 to TRBJ1-2, with 7 central nucleotides matching TRBD1. The CDR3 is CASSPRQGGGYTF. The DNA reads as follows: TGCGCCAGCAGCCCCCGACAGGGAGGTGGCTACACCTTC.